These 10 T cell receptor beta chains share one sample of origin, sequenced in a study of cytomegalovirus exposure and HLA in healthy donors. With 60 Vbeta and 13 Jbeta primers, the PCR was carried out. The repertoire was sequenced with immunoSEQ multiplex PCR; TCRdb's copy has only in-frame clones and lacks some. The table lists approximately 220,000 clones, about 74% of them singletons. What was sequenced was PBMCs. Receptor source: a woman in her 30s in good health and CMV-seronegative.

The table lists this clone with a count of one. This chain connects TRBV7-3 to TRBJ2-6; D perhaps matches TRBD2 (6 bases). V lost 2 bases to trimming and J lost 0 bases, with 17 bases between them. This CDR3 comprises 19 residues. Per germline, CDR1 SGHTA and CDR2 FQGTGA. In DNA form, the CDR3 reads TGTGCCAGCAGCTTATCCCCTCTATCCGGGAGCTCTGGGGCCAACGTCCTGACTTTC. Its protein is CASSLSPLSGSSGANVLTF. Full variable domain (outside the CDR3, taken from reference TRBV7-3 and TRBJ2-6): GAGVSQTPSNKVTEKGKYVELRCDPISGHTALYWYRQSLGQGPEFLIYFQGTGAADDSGLPNDRFFAVRPEGSVSTLKIQRTERGDSAVYLCASSLSPLSGSSGANVLTFGAGSRLTVL.

This rearrangement joins TRBV19 to TRBJ1-6; D is ambiguous. This CDR3 has 16 amino acids. Trimming removed 3 bases from V and 3 bases from J, with 12 bases in between. Germline CDR1 and CDR2: LNHDA and SQIVND (reference sequence). In DNA form, the CDR3 reads TGTGCCAGTAGTATCGGGGTGGCTAACTATAATTCACCCCTCCACTTT. Translation gives CASSIGVANYNSPLHF.

The chain couples TRBV29-1 to TRBJ1-2, with 8 bases matching TRBD1. This CDR3 has 13 amino acids. From germline, CDR1 is SQVTM and CDR2 ANQGSEA. The trim removed 6 bases at V and 4 bases at J, leaving 7 bases unmatched. The CDR3 spells CSVVTGEGYGYTF. The CDR3 DNA is TGCAGCGTGGTGACAGGGGAAGGCTATGGCTACACCTTC.

As concerns this clone: A read error may account for a junction end that differs from germline. The chain recombines TRBV5-6 with TRBJ2-6, with D possibly being TRBD2 (6 bases). The CDR3 has 15 residues. The germline gives CDR1 SGHDT, CDR2 YYEEEE. The CDR3 reads CASSLRGTGANVLTF. For the CDR3, the DNA is TGTGCCAGCAGCTTGCGTGGGACTGGGGCAAACGTCCTGACTTTC.

V gene TRBV21-1 combines with J gene TRBJ2-5; the table gives TRBD2 as D, unverified against the DNA. TRBV21-1 is noted as a pseudogene. This CDR3 is 15 amino acids long. CDR3 sequence reads: CASRGDSLGGETQYF. The CDR3 DNA follows: TGTGCCAGCAGGGGAGACAGCCTTGGGGGGGAGACCCAGTACTTC.

CDR3 protein: CASSFAGGAYNEQFF. CDR3 DNA sequence: TGTGCCAGCAGTTTCGCAGGCGGGGCCTACAATGAGCAGTTCTTC. The gene calls are TRBV27 and TRBJ2-1, with D perhaps matching TRBD2 (6 bases). Looked up from germline, CDR1 is MNHEY and CDR2 is SMNVEV (reference sequence). V lost 3 bases and J lost 2, with 11 bases in between. The CDR3 has 15 amino acids.

This clone appeared a few times. V usage is TRBV29-1 and J usage is TRBJ2-7; 7 nucleotides match TRBD1. The germline CDR1 and CDR2 sequences are SQVTM and ANQGSEA. Trimming at V came to 7 bases and at J to 0 bases, leaving 3 bases not matched to a gene. The CDR3 has 12 residues. CDR3: CSGRDSSYEQYF. The CDR3 DNA is TGCAGCGGAAGGGACAGCTCCTACGAGCAGTACTTC.

The CDR3 coding sequence is TGTGCCAGCAGCCCCGACAGTCTCGGCTATGGCTACACCTTC. Protein sequence: CASSPDSLGYGYTF. This sequence joins TRBV7-6 and TRBJ1-2; D might be TRBD1 (5 bases). Germline CDR1 reads SGHVS; CDR2 reads FNYEAQ. The ends were cut back, 5 bases at V and 4 bases at J, with 14 bases in the middle. This CDR3 comprises 14 residues.

J is TRBJ1-2 and V is TRBV19, with TRBD1 identical over 8 bases. Germline CDR1 reads LNHDA; CDR2 reads SQIVND (reference sequence). J was trimmed by 3 bases and V by 4 bases; bases with no gene match: 4. The CDR3 consists of 14 residues. DNA of the CDR3: TGTGCCAGTAGTACAACAGGGGGTCACTATGGCTACACCTTC. Translated, it gives CASSTTGGHYGYTF.

This chain uses TRBV6-6 with TRBJ2-3; 7 bases are shared with TRBD2. The CDR3 extends over 15 amino acids. The V segment lost 10 bases and the J segment 5 bases; nucleotides outside the gene matches: 15. The germline gives CDR1 MNHNY, CDR2 SVGAGI (reference sequence). CDR3 DNA sequence: TGTGCCACACGAGGCGTCTCCGGGGGGATAGATACGCAGTATTTT. This sequence encodes CATRGVSGGIDTQYF.